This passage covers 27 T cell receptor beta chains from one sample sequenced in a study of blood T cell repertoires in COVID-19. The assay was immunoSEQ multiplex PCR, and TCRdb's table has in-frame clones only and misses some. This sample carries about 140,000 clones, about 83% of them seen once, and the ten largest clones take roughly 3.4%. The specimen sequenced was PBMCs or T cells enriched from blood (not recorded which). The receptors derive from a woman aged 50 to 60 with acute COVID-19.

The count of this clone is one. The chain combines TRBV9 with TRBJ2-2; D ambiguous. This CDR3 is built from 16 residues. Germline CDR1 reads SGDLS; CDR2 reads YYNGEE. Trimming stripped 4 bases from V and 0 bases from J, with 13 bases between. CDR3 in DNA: TGTGCCAGCAGCATGAGAGGCCTTTCGAACACCGGGGAGCTGTTTTTT. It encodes CASSMRGLSNTGELFF.

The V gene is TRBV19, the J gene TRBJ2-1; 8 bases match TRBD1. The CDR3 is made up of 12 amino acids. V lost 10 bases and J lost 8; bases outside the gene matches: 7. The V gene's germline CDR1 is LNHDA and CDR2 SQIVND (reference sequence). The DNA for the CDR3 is TGTGCCACAGAAGACAGGGGCCATGAGCAGTTCTTC. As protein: CATEDRGHEQFF.

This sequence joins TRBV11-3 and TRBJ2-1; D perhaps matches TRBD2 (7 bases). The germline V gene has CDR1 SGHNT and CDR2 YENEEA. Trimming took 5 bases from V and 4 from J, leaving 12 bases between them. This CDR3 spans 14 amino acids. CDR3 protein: CASSAGAPYNEQFF. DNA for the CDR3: TGTGCCAGCAGCGCGGGGGCGCCATACAATGAGCAGTTCTTC.

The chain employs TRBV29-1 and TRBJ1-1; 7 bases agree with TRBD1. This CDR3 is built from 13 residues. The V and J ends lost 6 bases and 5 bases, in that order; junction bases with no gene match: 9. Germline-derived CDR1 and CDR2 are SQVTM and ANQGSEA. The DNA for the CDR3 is TGCAGCGTAGCCGGGACAGCAGATACTGAAGCTTTCTTT. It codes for CSVAGTADTEAFF.

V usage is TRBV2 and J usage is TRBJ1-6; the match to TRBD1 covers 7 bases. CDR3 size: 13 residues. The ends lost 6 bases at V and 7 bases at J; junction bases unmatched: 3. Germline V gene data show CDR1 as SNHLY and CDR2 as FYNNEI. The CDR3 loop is CASRTGPNSPLHF. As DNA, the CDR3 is TGTGCCAGCAGGACAGGGCCCAATTCACCCCTCCACTTT. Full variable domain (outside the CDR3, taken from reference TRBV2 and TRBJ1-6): EPEVTQTPSHQVTQMGQEVILRCVPISNHLYFYWYRQILGQKVEFLVSFYNNEISEKSEIFDDQFSVERPDGSNFTLKIRSTKLEDSAMYFCASRTGPNSPLHFGNGTRLTVT.

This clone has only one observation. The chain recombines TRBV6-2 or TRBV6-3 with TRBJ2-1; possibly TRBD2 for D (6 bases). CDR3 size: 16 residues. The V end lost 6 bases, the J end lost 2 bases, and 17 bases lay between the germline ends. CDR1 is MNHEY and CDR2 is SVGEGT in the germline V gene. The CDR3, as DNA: TGTGCCAGCAGCCTAGTGGGGGGAGCGGCCTACAATGAGCAGTTCTTC. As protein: CASSLVGGAAYNEQFF.

The CDR3 bases are TGCGCCAGCAGGTTAGCGGGAGGCTACTATACCGAGCAGTACTTC. Translated: CASRLAGGYYTEQYF. V gene TRBV10-2 combines with J gene TRBJ2-7; the match to TRBD2 covers 10 bases. CDR3 length equals 15 residues. The germline CDR1 and CDR2 sequences are WSHSY and SAAADI. V lost 6 bases and J lost 6; bases outside the gene matches: 11.

CDR3 sequence (DNA): TGTGCCAGTACGCGACTAGGAATTGGGGCTGGGGCCAACGTCCTGACTTTC. Amino acid sequence: CASTRLGIGAGANVLTF. The chain uses TRBV19 and TRBJ2-6; D may be TRBD2 (6 bases). Per germline, CDR1 LNHDA and CDR2 SQIVND (reference sequence). Deletions cut 7 bases from V and 2 bases from J, with 18 bases between. This CDR3 spans 17 amino acids. Supplemented by reference TRBV19 and TRBJ2-6, the full variable domain reads DGGITQSPKYLFRKEGQNVTLSCEQNLNHDAMYWYRQDPGQGLRLIYYSQIVNDFQKGDIAEGYSVSREKKESFPLTVTSAQKNPTAFYLCASTRLGIGAGANVLTFGAGSRLTVL.

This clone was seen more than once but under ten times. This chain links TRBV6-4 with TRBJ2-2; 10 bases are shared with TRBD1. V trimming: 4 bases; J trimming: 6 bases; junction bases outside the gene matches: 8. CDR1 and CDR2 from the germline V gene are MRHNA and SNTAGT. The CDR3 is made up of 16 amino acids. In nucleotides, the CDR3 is TGTGCCAGCAGTGCCCTTGGACAGGGGGAAGCCGGGGAGCTGTTTTTT. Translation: CASSALGQGEAGELFF.

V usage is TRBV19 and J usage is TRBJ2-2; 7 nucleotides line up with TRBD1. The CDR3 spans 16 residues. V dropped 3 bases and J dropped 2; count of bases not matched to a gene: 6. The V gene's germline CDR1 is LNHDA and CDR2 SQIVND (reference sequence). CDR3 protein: CASSMGTAPNTGELFF. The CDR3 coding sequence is TGTGCCAGTAGTATGGGGACAGCACCCAACACCGGGGAGCTGTTTTTT.

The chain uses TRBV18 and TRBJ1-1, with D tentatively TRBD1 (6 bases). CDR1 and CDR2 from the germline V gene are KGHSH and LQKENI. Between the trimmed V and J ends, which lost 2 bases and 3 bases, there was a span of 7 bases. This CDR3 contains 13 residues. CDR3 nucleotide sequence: TGTGCCAGCTCACCAAGACAGGACACTGAAGCTTTCTTT. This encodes CASSPRQDTEAFF.

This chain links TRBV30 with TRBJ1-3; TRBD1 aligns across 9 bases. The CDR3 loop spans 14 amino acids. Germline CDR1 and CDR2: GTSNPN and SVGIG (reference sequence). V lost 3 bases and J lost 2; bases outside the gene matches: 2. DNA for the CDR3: TGTGCCTGGAGCCGGGACAGGGCTGGAAACACCATATATTTT. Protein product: CAWSRDRAGNTIYF.

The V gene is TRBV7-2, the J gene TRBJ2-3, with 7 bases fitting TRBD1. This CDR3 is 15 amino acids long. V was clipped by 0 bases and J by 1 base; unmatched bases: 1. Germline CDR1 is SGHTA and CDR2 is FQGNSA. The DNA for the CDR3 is TGTGCCAGCAGCTTAGCAACAGGGGGCACAGATACGCAGTATTTT. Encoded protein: CASSLATGGTDTQYF.

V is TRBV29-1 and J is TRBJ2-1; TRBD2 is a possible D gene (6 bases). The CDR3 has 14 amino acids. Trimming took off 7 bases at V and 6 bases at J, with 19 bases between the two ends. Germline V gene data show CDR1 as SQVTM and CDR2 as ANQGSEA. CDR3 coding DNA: TGCAGCGCCCTCGGGACTCCCGGGGCCAATGAGCAGTTCTTC. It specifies CSALGTPGANEQFF.

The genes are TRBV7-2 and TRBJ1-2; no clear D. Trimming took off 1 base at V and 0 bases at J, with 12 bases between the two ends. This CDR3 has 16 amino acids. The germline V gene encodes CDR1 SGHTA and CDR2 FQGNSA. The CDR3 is CASSLDSKVTNYGYTF. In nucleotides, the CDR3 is TGTGCCAGCAGCTTAGACAGCAAAGTTACTAACTATGGCTACACCTTC.

CDR3 sequence reads: CASSPVASGDYEQYF. The CDR3 bases are TGTGCCAGCAGCCCGGTGGCTAGCGGAGACTACGAGCAGTACTTC. The J gene is TRBJ2-7, the V gene TRBV6-5; the match to TRBD2 covers 7 bases. The CDR3 runs to 15 residues. V trimming: 6 bases; J trimming: 3 bases; junction bases outside the gene matches: 11. Germline V gene lookup returns CDR1 MNHEY and CDR2 SVGAGI.

CDR3 bases: TGTGCCAGCAGCCAGAGGGCGGGAGGTTTTGGGAATGAGCAGTTCTTC. This codes for CASSQRAGGFGNEQFF. The V gene is TRBV3-1 (or the pseudogene TRBV3-2), the J gene TRBJ2-1, with 8 positions matching TRBD2. From germline, CDR1 is LGHDT and CDR2 YNNKEL (reference sequence). The V and J ends lost 3 bases and 7 bases, in that order; junction bases with no gene match: 11. The CDR3 consists of 16 residues.

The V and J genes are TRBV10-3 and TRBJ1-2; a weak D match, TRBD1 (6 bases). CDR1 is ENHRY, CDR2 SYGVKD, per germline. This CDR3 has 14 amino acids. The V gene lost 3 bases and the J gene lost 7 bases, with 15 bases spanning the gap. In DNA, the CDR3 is TGTGCCATCAGTGAAGACCAGGGGTGGGGTGGCTACACCTTC. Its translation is CAISEDQGWGGYTF.

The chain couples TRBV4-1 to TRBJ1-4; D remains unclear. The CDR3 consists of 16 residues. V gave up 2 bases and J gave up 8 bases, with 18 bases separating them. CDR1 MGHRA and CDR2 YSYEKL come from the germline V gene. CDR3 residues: CASSQSVGGPEEKLFF. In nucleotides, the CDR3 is TGCGCCAGCAGCCAATCGGTGGGCGGGCCAGAGGAAAAACTGTTTTTT.

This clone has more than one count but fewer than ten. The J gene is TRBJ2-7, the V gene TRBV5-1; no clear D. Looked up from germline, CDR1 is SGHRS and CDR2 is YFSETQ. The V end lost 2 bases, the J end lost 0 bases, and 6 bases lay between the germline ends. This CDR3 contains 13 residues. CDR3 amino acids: CASSLYLSYEQYF. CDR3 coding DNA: TGCGCCAGCAGCTTATATCTCTCCTACGAGCAGTACTTC.

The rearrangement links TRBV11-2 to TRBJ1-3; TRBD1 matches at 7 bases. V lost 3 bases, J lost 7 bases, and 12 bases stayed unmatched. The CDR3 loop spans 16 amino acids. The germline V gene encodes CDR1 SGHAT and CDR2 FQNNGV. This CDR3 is CASSFGTVSSGNTIYF. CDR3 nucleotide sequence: TGTGCCAGCAGCTTCGGGACAGTCTCGAGCGGCAACACCATATATTTT.

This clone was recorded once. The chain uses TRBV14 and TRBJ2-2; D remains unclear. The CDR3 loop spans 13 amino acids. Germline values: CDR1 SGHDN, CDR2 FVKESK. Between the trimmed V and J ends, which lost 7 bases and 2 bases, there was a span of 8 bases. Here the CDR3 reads CASNRANTGELFF. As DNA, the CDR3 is TGTGCCAGCAACCGAGCCAACACCGGGGAGCTGTTTTTT. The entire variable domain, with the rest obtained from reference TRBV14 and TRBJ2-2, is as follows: EAGVTQFPSHSVIEKGQTVTLRCDPISGHDNLYWYRRVMGKEIKFLLHFVKESKQDESGMPNNRFLAERTGGTYSTLKVQPAELEDSGVYFCASNRANTGELFFGEGSRLTVL.

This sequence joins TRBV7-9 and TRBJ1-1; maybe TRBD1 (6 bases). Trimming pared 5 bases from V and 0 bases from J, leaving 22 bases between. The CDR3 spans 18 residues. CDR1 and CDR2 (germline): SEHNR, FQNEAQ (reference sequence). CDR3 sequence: CASSHPPGGRGLNTEAFF. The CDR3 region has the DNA TGTGCCAGCAGCCATCCCCCCGGGGGGCGCGGGTTGAACACTGAAGCTTTCTTT. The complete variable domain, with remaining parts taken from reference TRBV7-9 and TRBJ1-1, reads DTGVSQNPRHKITKRGQNVTFRCDPISEHNRLYWYRQTLGQGPEFLTYFQNEAQLEKSRLLSDRFSAERPKGSFSTLEIQRTEQGDSAMYLCASSHPPGGRGLNTEAFFGQGTRLTVV.

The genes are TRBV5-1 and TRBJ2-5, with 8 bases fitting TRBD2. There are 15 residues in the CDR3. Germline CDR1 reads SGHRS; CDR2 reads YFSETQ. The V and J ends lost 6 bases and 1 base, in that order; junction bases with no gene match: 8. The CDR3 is CASTRGGTAQETQYF. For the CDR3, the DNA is TGCGCCAGCACCCGGGGGGGAACGGCCCAAGAGACCCAGTACTTC.

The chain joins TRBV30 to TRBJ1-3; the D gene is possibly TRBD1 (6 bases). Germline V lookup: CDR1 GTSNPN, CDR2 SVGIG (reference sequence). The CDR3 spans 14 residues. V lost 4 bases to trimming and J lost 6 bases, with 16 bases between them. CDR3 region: CAWTLTGNLNTIYF. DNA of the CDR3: TGTGCCTGGACCCTGACAGGAAACTTAAACACCATATATTTT.

CDR3 region: CATRDRGNQPQHF. The CDR3 DNA sequence: TGTGCCACCCGGGACAGGGGGAATCAGCCCCAGCATTTT. This chain uses TRBV19 with TRBJ1-5; TRBD1 matches at 11 bases. Germline assignment: CDR1 LNHDA and CDR2 SQIVND (reference sequence). Losses at the gene ends were 10 bases for V and 4 bases for J; bases not matched to a gene: 3. There are 13 residues in the CDR3.

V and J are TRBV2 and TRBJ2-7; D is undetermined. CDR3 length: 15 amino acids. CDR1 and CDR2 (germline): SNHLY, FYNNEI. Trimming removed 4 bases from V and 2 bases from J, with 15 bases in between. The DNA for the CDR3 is TGTGCCAGCAGTGCCTTTCGAGGTCCGACCTACGAGCAGTACTTC. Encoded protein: CASSAFRGPTYEQYF. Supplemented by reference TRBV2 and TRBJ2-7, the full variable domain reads EPEVTQTPSHQVTQMGQEVILRCVPISNHLYFYWYRQILGQKVEFLVSFYNNEISEKSEIFDDQFSVERPDGSNFTLKIRSTKLEDSAMYFCASSAFRGPTYEQYFGPGTRLTVT.